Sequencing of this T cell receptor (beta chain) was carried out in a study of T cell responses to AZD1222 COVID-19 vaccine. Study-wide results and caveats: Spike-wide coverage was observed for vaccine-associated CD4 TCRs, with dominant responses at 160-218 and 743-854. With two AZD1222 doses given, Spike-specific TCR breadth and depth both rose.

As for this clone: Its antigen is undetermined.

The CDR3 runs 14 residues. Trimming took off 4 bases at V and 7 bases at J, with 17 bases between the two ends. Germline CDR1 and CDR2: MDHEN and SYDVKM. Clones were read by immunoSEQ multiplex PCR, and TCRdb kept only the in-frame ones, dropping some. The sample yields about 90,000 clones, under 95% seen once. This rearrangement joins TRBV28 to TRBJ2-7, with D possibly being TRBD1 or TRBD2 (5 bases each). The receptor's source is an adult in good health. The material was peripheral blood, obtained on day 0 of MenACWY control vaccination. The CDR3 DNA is TGTGCCAGCAGTTCGGGGACCTTCCCCAGGGAGCAGTACTTC. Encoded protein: CASSSGTFPREQYF.